The present T cell receptor beta chain was sequenced within a study of blood T cell repertoires in COVID-19. Losses at the gene ends were 9 bases for V and 4 bases for J; bases not matched to a gene: 3. CDR3 length: 12 residues. In germline, CDR1 is ENHRY, CDR2 SYGVKD. Generated by immunoSEQ multiplex PCR, the TCRdb table keeps only in-frame clones and is missing some. The table shows around 69,000 clones, with roughly 85% occurring only once. The sequence was obtained from a middle-aged man with acute or convalescent COVID-19. The chain links TRBV10-3 to TRBJ2-3, with TRBD1 matching over 8 bases. The source material was peripheral blood. The CDR3 spells CAMQGAADTQYF. CDR3 bases: TGTGCCATGCAGGGGGCGGCAGATACGCAGTATTTT.